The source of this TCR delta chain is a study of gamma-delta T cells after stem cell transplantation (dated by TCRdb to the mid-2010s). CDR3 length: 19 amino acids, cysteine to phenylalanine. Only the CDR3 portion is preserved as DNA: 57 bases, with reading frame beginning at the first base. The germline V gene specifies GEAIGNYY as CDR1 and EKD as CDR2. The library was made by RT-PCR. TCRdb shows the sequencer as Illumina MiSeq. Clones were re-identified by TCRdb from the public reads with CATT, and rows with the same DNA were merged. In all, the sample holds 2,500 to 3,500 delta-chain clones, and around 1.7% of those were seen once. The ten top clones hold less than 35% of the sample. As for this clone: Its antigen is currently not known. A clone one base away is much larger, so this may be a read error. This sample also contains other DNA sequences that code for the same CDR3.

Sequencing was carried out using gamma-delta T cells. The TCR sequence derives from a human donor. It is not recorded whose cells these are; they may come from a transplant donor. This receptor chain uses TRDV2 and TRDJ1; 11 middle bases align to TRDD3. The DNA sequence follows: TGTGCCTGTGACACCCTTTTGGTGGGGGATACGCTCCCCGGGGATAAACTCATCTTC. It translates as CACDTLLVGDTLPGDKLIF.